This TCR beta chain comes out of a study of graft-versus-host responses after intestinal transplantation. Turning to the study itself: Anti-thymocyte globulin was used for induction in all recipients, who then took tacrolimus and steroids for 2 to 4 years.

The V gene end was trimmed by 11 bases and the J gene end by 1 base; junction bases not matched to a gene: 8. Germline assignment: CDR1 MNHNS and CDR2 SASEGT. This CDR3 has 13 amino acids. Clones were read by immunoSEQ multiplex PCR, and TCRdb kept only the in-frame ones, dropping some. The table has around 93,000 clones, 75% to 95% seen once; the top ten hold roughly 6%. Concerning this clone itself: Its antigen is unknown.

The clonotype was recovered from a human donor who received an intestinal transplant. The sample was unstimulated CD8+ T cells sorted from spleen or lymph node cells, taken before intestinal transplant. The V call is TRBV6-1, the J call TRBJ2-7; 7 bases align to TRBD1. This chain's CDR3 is CAEGRDSSYEQYF. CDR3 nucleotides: TGTGCCGAAGGCCGGGACAGTTCCTACGAGCAGTACTTC.